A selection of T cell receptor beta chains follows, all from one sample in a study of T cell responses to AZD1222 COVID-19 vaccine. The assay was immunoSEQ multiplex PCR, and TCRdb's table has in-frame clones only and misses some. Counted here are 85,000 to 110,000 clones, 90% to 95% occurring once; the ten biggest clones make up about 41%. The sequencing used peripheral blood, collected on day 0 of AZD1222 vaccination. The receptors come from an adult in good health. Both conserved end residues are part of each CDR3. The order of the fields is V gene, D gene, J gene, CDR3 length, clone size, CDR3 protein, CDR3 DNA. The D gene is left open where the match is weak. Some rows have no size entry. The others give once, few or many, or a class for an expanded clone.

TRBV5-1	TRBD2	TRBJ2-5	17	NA	CASSAGATTSGRETQYF	TGCGCCAGCAGCGCGGGAGCCACGACTAGCGGGAGAGAGACCCAGTACTTC
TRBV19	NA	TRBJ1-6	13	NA	CASSMPYNSPLHF	TGTGCCAGTAGTATGCCCTATAATTCACCCCTCCACTTT
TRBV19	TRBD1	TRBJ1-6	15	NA	CASREPGQGNSPLHF	TGTGCCAGCAGAGAACCGGGACAGGGGAATTCACCCCTCCACTTT
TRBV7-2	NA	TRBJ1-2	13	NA	CASSKEFDYGYTF	TGTGCCAGCAGTAAGGAATTCGACTATGGCTACACCTTC
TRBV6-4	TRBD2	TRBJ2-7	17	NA	CASTPGKRDHATYEQYF	TGTGCCAGCACCCCGGGCAAGCGGGACCATGCAACCTACGAGCAGTACTTC
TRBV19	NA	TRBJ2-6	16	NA	CASSSSTLSGANVLTF	TGTGCCAGTAGTTCTTCGACCCTCTCTGGGGCCAACGTCCTGACTTTC
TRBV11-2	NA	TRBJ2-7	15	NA	CASSLATTPSYEQYF	TGTGCCAGCAGCTTGGCAACGACCCCCTCCTACGAGCAGTACTTC
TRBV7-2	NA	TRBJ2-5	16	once	CASSLPGLLGGGTQYF	TGTGCCAGCAGCTTGCCGGGACTTTTAGGAGGGGGGACCCAGTACTTC
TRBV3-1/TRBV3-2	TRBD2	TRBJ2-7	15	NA	CASSPRLAGVAEQYF	TGTGCCAGCAGCCCTCGACTAGCGGGAGTCGCCGAGCAGTACTTC
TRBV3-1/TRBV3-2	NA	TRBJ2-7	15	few	CASSQVSGLSYEQYF	TGTGCCAGCAGCCAAGTGTCTGGCCTCTCCTACGAGCAGTACTTC
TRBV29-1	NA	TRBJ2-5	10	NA	CSVGAETQYF	TGCAGCGTAGGGGCTGAGACCCAGTACTTC
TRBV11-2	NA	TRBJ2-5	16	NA	CASSLGGGPGRETQYF	TGTGCCAGCAGCTTAGGGGGAGGTCCTGGTCGAGAGACCCAGTACTTC
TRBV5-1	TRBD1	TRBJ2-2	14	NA	CASRDREDTGELFF	TGCGCCAGCCGGGACAGGGAGGACACCGGGGAGCTGTTTTTT
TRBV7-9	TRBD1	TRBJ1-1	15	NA	CASSDQRQGKTEAFF	TGTGCCAGCAGCGACCAAAGACAGGGGAAGACTGAAGCTTTCTTT
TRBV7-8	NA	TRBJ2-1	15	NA	CASSLEGAQGNEQFF	TGTGCCAGCAGCTTGGAGGGGGCCCAAGGGAATGAGCAGTTCTTC
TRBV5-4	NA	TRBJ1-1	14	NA	CASSFRALNTEAFF	TGTGCCAGCAGCTTCAGGGCCTTGAACACTGAAGCTTTCTTT
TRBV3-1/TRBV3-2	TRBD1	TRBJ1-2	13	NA	CASSQTGGYGYTF	TGTGCCAGCAGCCAAACAGGGGGGTATGGCTACACCTTC
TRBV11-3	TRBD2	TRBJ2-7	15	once	CASSHGAGGAYEQYF	TGTGCCAGCAGCCATGGAGCGGGAGGGGCCTACGAGCAGTACTTC
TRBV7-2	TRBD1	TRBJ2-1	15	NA	CASSPKLAGGNEQFF	TGTGCCAGCAGCCCTAAACTTGCAGGGGGCAATGAGCAGTTCTTC
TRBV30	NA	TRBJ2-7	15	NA	CAWSPPGFPTYEQYF	TGTGCCTGGAGTCCCCCAGGGTTCCCCACTTACGAGCAGTACTTC
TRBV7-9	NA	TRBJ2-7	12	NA	CASSFEGYEQYF	TGTGCCAGCAGCTTCGAAGGTTACGAGCAGTACTTC
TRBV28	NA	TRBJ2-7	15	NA	CASSPHTAGSREQYF	TGTGCCAGCAGTCCCCACACCGCGGGCAGCCGTGAGCAGTACTTC
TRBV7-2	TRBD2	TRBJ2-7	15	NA	CASSARAGGAYEQYF	TGTGCCAGCAGCGCCAGAGCGGGAGGGGCCTACGAGCAGTACTTC
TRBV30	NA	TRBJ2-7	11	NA	CAWDSSYEQYF	TGTGCCTGGGACAGCTCCTACGAGCAGTACTTC
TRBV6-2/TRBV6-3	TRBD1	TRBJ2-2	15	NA	CASSFGTGKTGELFF	TGTGCCAGCAGTTTCGGGACAGGAAAAACCGGGGAGCTGTTTTTT
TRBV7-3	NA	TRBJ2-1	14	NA	CASSSTIGHNEQFF	TGTGCCAGCAGCTCCACGATTGGGCACAATGAGCAGTTCTTC
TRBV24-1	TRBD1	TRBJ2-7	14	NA	CATSEGTARYEQYF	TGTGCCACAAGTGAAGGGACAGCCCGCTACGAGCAGTACTTC
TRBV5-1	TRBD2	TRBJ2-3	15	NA	CASSLSGRGTDTQYF	TGCGCCAGCAGCCTTAGCGGGAGGGGCACAGATACGCAGTATTTT
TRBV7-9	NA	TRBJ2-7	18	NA	CASSSELGDPVQAYEQYF	TGTGCCAGCAGCTCAGAGCTAGGTGACCCCGTCCAGGCCTACGAGCAGTACTTC
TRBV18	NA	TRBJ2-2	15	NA	CASSRSQSNTGELFF	TGTGCCAGCTCACGCTCTCAATCGAACACCGGGGAGCTGTTTTTT
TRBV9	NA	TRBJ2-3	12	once	CASSPVTDTQYF	TGTGCCAGCAGCCCAGTAACAGATACGCAGTATTTT
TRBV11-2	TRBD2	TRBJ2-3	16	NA	CASSLASGRRQDTQYF	TGTGCCAGCAGCTTAGCGAGCGGGAGGAGGCAGGATACGCAGTATTTT
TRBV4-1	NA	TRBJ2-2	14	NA	CASQLAWGTGELFF	TGCGCCAGCCAGCTGGCCTGGGGCACCGGGGAGCTGTTTTTT
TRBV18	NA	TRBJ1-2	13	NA	CASSPNEDYGYTF	TGTGCCAGCTCACCGAACGAGGACTATGGCTACACCTTC
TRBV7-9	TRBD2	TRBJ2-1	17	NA	CASTLAAGTSGSVRQFF	TGTGCCAGCACCCTAGCCGCCGGGACTAGCGGGAGCGTGCGGCAGTTCTTC
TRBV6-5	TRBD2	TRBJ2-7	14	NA	CASSSSSGTYEQYF	TGTGCCAGCAGTTCCTCTAGCGGGACCTACGAGCAGTACTTC
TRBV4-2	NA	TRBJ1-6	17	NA	CASSQGISGIRNSPLHF	TGTGCCAGCAGCCAAGGGATCAGCGGGATTCGGAATTCACCCCTCCACTTT
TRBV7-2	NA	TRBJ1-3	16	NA	CASSLGSPVTGNTIYF	TGTGCCAGCAGCTTAGGTTCTCCCGTCACTGGAAACACCATATATTTT
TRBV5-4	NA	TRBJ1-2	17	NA	CASSLVPVTQGNYGYTF	TGTGCCAGCAGCTTGGTACCAGTTACACAGGGAAACTATGGCTACACCTTC
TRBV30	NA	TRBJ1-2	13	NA	CAWSVSPLYGYTF	TGTGCCTGGAGTGTTTCCCCTCTCTATGGCTACACCTTC
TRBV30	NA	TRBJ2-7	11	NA	CAWSSGYEQYF	TGTGCCTGGAGTTCCGGTTACGAGCAGTACTTC
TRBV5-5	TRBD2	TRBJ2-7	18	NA	CASRIGPLGAGGPYEQYF	TGTGCCAGCAGGATTGGGCCTTTAGGAGCGGGAGGGCCCTACGAGCAGTACTTC
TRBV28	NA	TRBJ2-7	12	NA	CASTTRWYEQYF	TGTGCCAGCACCACCAGATGGTACGAGCAGTACTTC
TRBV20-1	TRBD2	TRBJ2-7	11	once	CSVAGNYEQYF	TGCAGTGTAGCGGGGAACTACGAGCAGTACTTC
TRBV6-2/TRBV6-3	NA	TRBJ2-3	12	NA	CASSYFAEVQYF	TGTGCCAGCAGTTACTTTGCGGAGGTACAGTATTTT
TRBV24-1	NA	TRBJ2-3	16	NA	CATSDPSPGLADTQYF	TGTGCCACCAGTGATCCCTCACCGGGACTCGCAGATACGCAGTATTTT
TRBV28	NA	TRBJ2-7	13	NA	CASLGLAEPGQYF	TGTGCCAGCCTTGGCTTAGCGGAGCCGGGGCAGTACTTC
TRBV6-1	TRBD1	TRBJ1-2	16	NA	CASSVAGTGVNYGYTF	TGTGCCAGCAGTGTTGCCGGGACAGGGGTAAACTATGGCTACACCTTC
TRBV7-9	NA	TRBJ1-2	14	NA	CASSLFHINYGYTF	TGTGCCAGCAGCTTGTTTCATATAAACTATGGCTACACCTTC
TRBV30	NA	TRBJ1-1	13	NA	CAWSVTSNTEAFF	TGTGCCTGGAGTGTAACTTCCAACACTGAAGCTTTCTTT
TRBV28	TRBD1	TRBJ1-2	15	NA	CASSPGTGLSYGYTF	TGTGCCAGCAGCCCCGGGACAGGGTTGAGCTATGGCTACACCTTC
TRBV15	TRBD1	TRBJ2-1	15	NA	CATSDGTGTANEQFF	TGTGCCACCAGCGACGGGACAGGCACGGCCAATGAGCAGTTCTTC
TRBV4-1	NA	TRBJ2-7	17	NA	CASSQEGQRIPPSEQYF	TGCGCCAGCAGCCAAGAAGGACAGAGGATTCCCCCTAGCGAGCAGTACTTC
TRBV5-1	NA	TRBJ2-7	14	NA	CASSLLRTAAEQYF	TGCGCCAGCAGCCTACTTAGGACAGCTGCCGAGCAGTACTTC